This note documents a single T cell receptor (beta chain) sequence. This record belongs to a study of blood T cell repertoires in COVID-19. Per the original data handling: Nucleated cell number was recorded as an estimate derived from reference gene primer amplification. Sequenced by immunoSEQ multiplex PCR; TCRdb stores in-frame clones only, minus some. The V and J calls and clone size come from that table; D and trimming were worked out from the DNA. Among approximately 210,000 clones listed, around 90% were seen once. Enrollees, about 18 to 90 years old, lived in roughly 24 US areas. Cohort 3 recovery required two negative PCRs, clearance, or symptom resolution. The ends lost 6 bases at V and 4 bases at J; junction bases unmatched: 6. This CDR3 is 14 amino acids long. Germline CDR1 and CDR2: MNHEY and SVGAGI.

The sequence derives from a woman in her 30s who had recovered from COVID-19. Sequences were obtained from PBMCs or T cells enriched from blood (not recorded which). V usage is TRBV6-5 and J usage is TRBJ2-3; 8 bases align to TRBD1. CDR3: CASREQGAADTQYF. CDR3 coding DNA: TGTGCCAGCAGAGAGCAGGGGGCGGCAGATACGCAGTATTTT.